These T cell receptor beta chains were read from a single sample in a study of response to subunit inactivated influenza vaccine. In TCRdb, the RT-PCR reads were re-called with MiXCR into one record per CDR3 protein. The sample has 650,000 to 800,000 distinct CDR3 sequences; about 15% are singletons. The sample here was PBMCs from blood, taken 14 days before vaccination. Receptor source: a man aged 45-65 years who received an inactivated influenza vaccine. CDR3s include the opening cysteine and the closing phenylalanine or tryptophan. Fields, in order: J gene, V gene, clone size, D gene, CDR3 protein, CDR3 DNA. A D gene is named only where the DNA matches it firmly. Clone size appears in some rows only: once, few, many, or a class for an expanded clone.

>TRBJ2-7|TRBV28|.|TRBD1
CATHRGPYEQYF
TGTGCCACCCACAGGGGACCCTACGAGCAGTACTTC
>TRBJ2-1|TRBV12-3/TRBV12-4|few|TRBD1
CASSTGTGPYNEQFF
TGTGCCAGCAGTACCGGGACAGGGCCTTACAATGAGCAGTTCTTC
>TRBJ2-4|TRBV28|few|.
CASSLPTVGIQYF
TGTGCCAGCAGTTTACCGACCGTCGGCATTCAGTACTTC
>TRBJ1-4|TRBV6-5|.|.
CASSSPKGGKLFF
TGTGCCAGCAGTTCCCCCAAAGGGGGAAAACTGTTTTTT
>TRBJ2-1|TRBV18|few|TRBD1
CASSRTGAGEQFF
TGTGCCAGCTCCCGGACAGGGGCAGGAGAGCAGTTCTTC
>TRBJ2-5|TRBV20-1|few|.
CSERDFQETQYF
TGCAGTGAGCGAGACTTCCAAGAGACCCAGTACTTC
>TRBJ2-1|TRBV24-1|.|TRBD1
CATSDRQGGSYNEQFF
TGTGCCACCAGTGATCGACAGGGTGGGTCCTACAATGAGCAGTTCTTC
>TRBJ2-7|TRBV29-1|many|.
CSVVWGHGRHEQYF
TGCAGCGTTGTTTGGGGACATGGGCGACACGAGCAGTACTTC
>TRBJ2-2|TRBV5-1|.|.
CASSLLGQGATGELFF
TGCGCCAGCAGCTTGTTGGGGCAGGGTGCGACCGGGGAGCTGTTTTTT
>TRBJ2-3|TRBV9|.|.
CASSPKEADTQYF
TGTGCCAGCAGCCCCAAGGAGGCAGATACGCAGTATTTT
>TRBJ2-1|TRBV18|.|.
CASSPTEYNEQFF
TGTGCCAGCTCACCTACAGAATACAATGAGCAGTTCTTC
>TRBJ1-5|TRBV19|.|.
CASSMKPRDSNQPQHF
TGTGCCAGTAGTATGAAGCCCCGGGATAGCAATCAGCCCCAGCATTTT
>TRBJ2-3|TRBV7-2|.|.
CASSLDYHTDTQYF
TGTGCCAGCAGCTTAGACTACCACACAGATACGCAGTATTTT
>TRBJ2-3|TRBV27|few|.
CASSLLRAGGTDTQYF
TGTGCCAGCAGTTTATTGAGGGCAGGGGGCACAGATACGCAGTATTTT
>TRBJ2-2|TRBV10-3|few|TRBD2
CATGGLAGGTGELFF
TGTGCCACAGGAGGACTAGCGGGAGGCACCGGGGAGCTGTTTTTT
>TRBJ1-1|TRBV3-1|many|.
CASSLRDTGNTEAFF
TGTGCCAGCAGCCTCCGGGACACGGGGAACACTGAAGCTTTCTTT
>TRBJ2-3|TRBV20-1|few|.
CSATRPGTDTQYF
TGCAGTGCCACCCGACCAGGCACAGATACGCAGTATTTT
>TRBJ2-3|TRBV20-1|once|.
CSAFLGGQNGADTQYF
TGCAGTGCTTTTTTGGGGGGTCAGAATGGGGCAGATACGCAGTATTTT
>TRBJ2-5|TRBV7-8|.|TRBD1
CASSQGAETQYF
TGTGCCAGCAGTCAGGGGGCAGAGACCCAGTACTTC
>TRBJ2-3|TRBV6-5|.|.
CASSYERMGADTDTQYF
TGTGCCAGCAGTTACGAAAGGATGGGGGCCGACACAGATACGCAGTATTTT
>TRBJ2-3|TRBV4-1|many|TRBD2
CASSQAGTSGQDTQYF
TGCGCCAGCAGCCAAGCCGGGACTAGCGGACAAGATACGCAGTATTTT
>TRBJ2-4|TRBV12-3/TRBV12-4|few|.
CASWGGLIQYF
TGTGCCAGCTGGGGGGGCCTTATTCAGTACTTC
>TRBJ2-7|TRBV20-1|few|TRBD2
CSARSGTTSYEQYF
TGCAGTGCTAGAAGCGGGACTACCTCCTACGAGCAGTACTTC
>TRBJ2-7|TRBV9|few|.
CASSVGRLPGYEQYF
TGTGCCAGCAGCGTAGGCCGGCTACCGGGCTACGAGCAGTACTTC
>TRBJ1-5|TRBV11-2|.|.
CASSLGGRRSNQPQHF
TGTGCCAGCAGCTTAGGAGGGAGACGGAGCAATCAGCCCCAGCATTTT
>TRBJ1-5|TRBV29-1|.|.
CSVGGMGDQPQHF
TGCAGCGTTGGGGGTATGGGAGATCAGCCCCAGCATTTT
>TRBJ2-7|TRBV18|few|.
CASSPDLAGSYF
TGTGCCAGCTCACCAGATCTCGCGGGTTCTTACTTC
>TRBJ1-1|TRBV18|few|.
CASSPQRTGRNTEAFF
TGTGCCAGCTCACCACAACGAACAGGGCGGAACACTGAAGCTTTCTTT
>TRBJ2-2|TRBV27|few|TRBD2
CASRLAGATGELFF
TGTGCCAGCAGACTAGCGGGGGCCACCGGGGAGCTGTTTTTT
>TRBJ2-1|TRBV7-3|few|.
CASSLRANEQFF
TGTGCCAGCAGCTTAAGGGCTAATGAGCAGTTCTTC
>TRBJ2-3|TRBV7-9|few|TRBD2
CASSISGKDTQYF
TGTGCCAGCAGCATTAGCGGGAAGGATACGCAGTATTTT
>TRBJ1-2|TRBV2|.|.
CASSTALRAGYTF
TGTGCCAGCAGTACCGCCCTGCGGGCCGGCTACACCTTC
>TRBJ2-7|TRBV20-1|.|.
CSAKYIGSYEQYF
TGCAGTGCTAAATACATTGGCTCCTACGAGCAGTACTTC
>TRBJ2-7|TRBV6-6|few|.
CASSYDTVYEQYF
TGTGCCAGCAGTTACGATACAGTATACGAGCAGTACTTC
>TRBJ2-1|TRBV29-1|.|.
CSVVAQGEAYNEQFF
TGCAGCGTTGTCGCTCAAGGGGAGGCCTACAATGAGCAGTTCTTC
>TRBJ1-4|TRBV12-3/TRBV12-4|.|.
CASSITVANEKLFF
TGTGCCAGCAGTATTACTGTTGCGAATGAAAAACTGTTTTTT
>TRBJ1-1|TRBV20-1|few|.
CSARRGSGNTEAFF
TGCAGTGCTAGAAGAGGGAGCGGGAACACTGAAGCTTTCTTT
>TRBJ1-1|TRBV2|many|.
CASSKRLNTEAFF
TGTGCCAGCAGTAAGCGATTGAACACTGAAGCTTTCTTT
>TRBJ1-3|TRBV10-1|few|.
CASSRNSDGNTIYF
TGCGCCAGCAGTAGGAATTCTGATGGAAACACCATATATTTT
>TRBJ2-3|TRBV20-1|.|.
CSARRGQDTQYF
TGCAGTGCTAGAAGGGGCCAAGATACGCAGTATTTT
>TRBJ2-2|TRBV27|.|TRBD1
CASSLLWTGGGELFF
TGTGCCAGCAGTTTATTGTGGACAGGGGGCGGGGAGCTGTTTTTT
>TRBJ2-5|TRBV7-9|.|TRBD2
CASSTIAGGPQETQYF
TGTGCCAGCAGCACGATAGCGGGGGGCCCACAAGAGACCCAGTACTTC
>TRBJ2-7|TRBV28|.|TRBD1
CASSLPTLSGGPRGQYF
TGTGCCAGCAGTTTGCCAACCCTATCAGGGGGTCCCCGGGGGCAGTACTTC
>TRBJ2-2|TRBV5-1|.|TRBD1
CASSLQGRNGELFF
TGCGCCAGCAGCTTACAGGGGCGGAACGGGGAGCTGTTTTTT
>TRBJ2-1|TRBV3-1|many|.
CASSQDLVANEQFF
TGTGCCAGCAGCCAAGACTTGGTGGCCAATGAGCAGTTCTTC
>TRBJ1-5|TRBV3-1|.|.
CASSQHPSNQPQHF
TGTGCCAGCAGCCAACACCCTAGCAATCAGCCCCAGCATTTT
>TRBJ2-2|TRBV5-1|many|TRBD2
CASSPGGPTTGELFF
TGCGCCAGCAGCCCGGGGGGGCCTACAACCGGGGAGCTGTTTTTT